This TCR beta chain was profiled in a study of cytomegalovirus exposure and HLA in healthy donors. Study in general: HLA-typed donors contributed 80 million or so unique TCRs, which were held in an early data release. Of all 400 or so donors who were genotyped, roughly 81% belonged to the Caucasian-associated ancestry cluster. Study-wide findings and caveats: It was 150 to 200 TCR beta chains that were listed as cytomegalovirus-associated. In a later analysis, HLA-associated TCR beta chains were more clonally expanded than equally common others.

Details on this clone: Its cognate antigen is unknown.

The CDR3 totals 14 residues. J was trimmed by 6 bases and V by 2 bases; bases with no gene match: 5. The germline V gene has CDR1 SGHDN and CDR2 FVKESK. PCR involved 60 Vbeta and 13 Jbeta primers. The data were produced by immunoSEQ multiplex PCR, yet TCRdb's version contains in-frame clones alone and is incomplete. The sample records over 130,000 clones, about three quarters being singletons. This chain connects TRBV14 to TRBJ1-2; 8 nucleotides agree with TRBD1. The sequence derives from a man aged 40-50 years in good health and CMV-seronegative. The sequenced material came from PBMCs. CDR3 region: CASSQIQGADGYTF. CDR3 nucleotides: TGTGCCAGCAGCCAAATTCAGGGGGCGGATGGCTACACCTTC.